The 24 T cell receptor beta chains presented below share a single source sample, sequenced in a study of beta chain features in type 1 diabetes (dated by TCRdb to the late 2010s). Beyond this particular receptor, the publication reports: Type 1 diabetes patients showed a moderate but significant shortening of TCRB CDR3 length in all four CD4+ subsets.

For these TCRs, the target antigens are not known. The protocol used for the library was the immunoSEQ multiplex PCR assay. The entire isolated RNA was reverse transcribed using the High Capacity cDNA Reverse Transcription Kit, and thus expressed TCRB transcripts were sequenced. TCRdb holds this immuneACCESS table with in-frame rearrangements only. Some clones are missing; in checked studies, unresolved V genes explain under half, and the rest has no known cause. Recorded for this sample are about 70,000 clones; 45% to 50% of them occurred a single time. 0.65% to 0.75% of the sample is held by the ten biggest clonotypes. Sequenced: central memory CD4+ T cells from blood. These receptor sequences come from a man aged 30 to 45 with type 1 diabetes.

The chain carries TRBV6-6 and TRBJ2-1, with D possibly TRBD2 on 6 matching bases. CDR1 MNHNY and CDR2 SVGAGI come from the germline V gene (reference sequence). V was clipped by 6 bases and J by 2 bases, with 17 bases between them. The CDR3 covers 16 residues. This CDR3 is CASSPESGLAYNEQFF. CDR3 sequence (DNA): TGTGCCAGCAGCCCCGAAAGCGGGTTGGCCTACAATGAGCAGTTCTTC.

This clone has just a few counts. This sequence joins TRBV18 and TRBJ1-2; 7 bases are shared with TRBD1. The V segment lost 3 bases and the J segment 4 bases; nucleotides outside the gene matches: 5. The CDR3 spans 14 residues. Germline V gene lookup returns CDR1 KGHSH and CDR2 LQKENI. The CDR3 sequence: CASSPEGATYGYTF. The DNA of the CDR3 is TGTGCCAGCTCACCGGAGGGGGCGACCTATGGCTACACCTTC.

This clone was seen only a few times. V and J are TRBV7-2 and TRBJ2-3; 7 bases fit TRBD2. The V segment lost 5 bases and the J segment 2 bases; nucleotides outside the gene matches: 4. CDR1 and CDR2 from the germline V gene are SGHTA and FQGNSA. The CDR3 extends over 14 amino acids. As DNA, the CDR3 is TGTGCCAGCAGCCGGACTAGGACCACAGATACGCAGTATTTT. As protein: CASSRTRTTDTQYF.

This clone was recorded only once. The chain couples TRBV29-1 to TRBJ1-5; D gene ambiguous. V lost 6 bases to trimming and J lost 1 base, with 10 bases between them. Germline assignment: CDR1 SQVTM and CDR2 ANQGSEA. The length of the CDR3 is 13 residues. CDR3 nucleotide sequence: TGCAGCGTCGCAGGTACCAGCAATCAGCCCCAGCATTTT. Its protein product is CSVAGTSNQPQHF. Complete variable domain (other parts from reference TRBV29-1 and TRBJ1-5): SAVISQKPSRDICQRGTSLTIQCQVDSQVTMMFWYRQQPGQSLTLIATANQGSEATYESGFVIDKFPISRPNLTFSTLTVSNMSPEDSSIYLCSVAGTSNQPQHFGDGTRLSIL.

This chain connects TRBV6-5 to TRBJ1-4; D gene ambiguous. The CDR3 covers 15 residues. Germline V gene lookup returns CDR1 MNHEY and CDR2 SVGAGI. V was clipped by 2 bases and J by 0 bases, with 7 bases between them. CDR3: CASSYDTATNEKLFF. The DNA of the CDR3 is TGTGCCAGCAGTTACGACACCGCAACTAATGAAAAACTGTTTTTT.

This clone was counted only a few times. This sequence joins TRBV11-2 and TRBJ2-6; D uncertain. This CDR3 spans 15 amino acids. Germline V gene sequence: CDR1 SGHAT, CDR2 FQNNGV. V gave up 5 bases and J gave up 0 bases, with 8 bases separating them. The CDR3 here is CASSLRRSGANVLTF. Written as DNA, the CDR3 is TGTGCCAGCAGCCTACGCCGCTCTGGGGCCAACGTCCTGACTTTC.

CDR3 nucleotide sequence: TGTGCCAGCAGCTTGTCCGCGACTAGCGGGAAAGGGGCCAACGTCCTGACTTTC. Translated, it gives CASSLSATSGKGANVLTF. V and J are TRBV5-6 and TRBJ2-6; TRBD2 matches at 11 bases. The CDR3 spans 18 residues. Germline-derived CDR1 and CDR2 are SGHDT and YYEEEE. The J segment lost 4 bases and the V segment lost 1 base, leaving 7 bases of the junction unmatched.

This clone was counted only a few times. This chain links TRBV2 with TRBJ1-1; D might be TRBD1 (5 bases). In germline, CDR1 is SNHLY, CDR2 FYNNEI. V was cut by 6 bases and J by 8 bases, with 16 bases left in between. This CDR3 has 13 amino acids. The CDR3, as DNA: TGTGCCAGCAGCGGGATTCGGGGGAGAGAAGCTTTCTTT. Protein sequence: CASSGIRGREAFF.

This clone was seen once. The rearrangement uses TRBV7-1 and TRBJ1-6; a weak D match, TRBD1 (5 bases). Being an ORF, TRBV7-1 has a function that is uncertain. Trimming removed 6 bases from V and 5 bases from J, with 14 bases in between. CDR3 length equals 15 residues. The CDR3 loop reads CASSTQGGHNSPLHF. As DNA, the CDR3 is TGTGCCAGCAGTACGCAGGGAGGGCATAATTCACCCCTCCACTTT.

The rearrangement uses TRBV4-1 and TRBJ2-7, with a weak D call TRBD2 (7 bases). Trimming took off 1 base at V and 2 bases at J, with 18 bases between the two ends. The CDR3 extends over 17 amino acids. Germline values: CDR1 MGHRA, CDR2 YSYEKL. The CDR3 loop reads CASSQGGHSGDTYEQYF. CDR3 in DNA: TGCGCCAGCAGCCAAGGGGGGCACAGCGGGGACACCTACGAGCAGTACTTC.

This chain joins TRBV14 and TRBJ2-1; D perhaps matches TRBD2 (6 bases). The CDR3 consists of 16 residues. V lost 8 bases and J 3 bases, leaving 20 bases between the germline ends. CDR1 and CDR2 from the germline V gene are SGHDN and FVKESK. Here the CDR3 reads CASRPWSSGNYNEQFF. The DNA for the CDR3 is TGTGCCAGCCGGCCTTGGAGTAGCGGTAACTACAATGAGCAGTTCTTC.

The chain employs TRBV2 and TRBJ2-6, with 12 positions matching TRBD2. With V trimmed by 7 bases and J by 2 bases, 6 bases remained unmatched. The germline V gene encodes CDR1 SNHLY and CDR2 FYNNEI. The CDR3 loop spans 17 amino acids. CDR3 protein: CASTSTSGRTGANVLTF. CDR3 coding DNA: TGTGCCAGCACCTCGACTAGCGGGAGAACTGGGGCCAACGTCCTGACTTTC.

In this sample, this clone turned up a few times. The chain has TRBV4-1 and TRBJ1-5, with 8 bases lining up with TRBD1. Per germline, CDR1 MGHRA and CDR2 YSYEKL. The CDR3 totals 15 residues. With V trimmed by 1 base and J by 6 bases, 5 bases remained unmatched. CDR3 loop: CASSQADRGGQPQHF. CDR3 DNA: TGCGCCAGCAGCCAAGCCGACAGGGGCGGTCAGCCCCAGCATTTT.

V is TRBV4-1 and J is TRBJ2-2; TRBD1 might be the D (6 bases). Trimming took 4 bases from V and 0 from J, leaving 24 bases between them. Germline V gives CDR1 MGHRA, CDR2 YSYEKL. The CDR3 extends over 20 amino acids. Here the CDR3 reads CASSREIPRPGHPNTGELFF. CDR3 nucleotide sequence: TGCGCCAGCAGCCGAGAGATTCCCCGGCCGGGACATCCGAACACCGGGGAGCTGTTTTTT.

The chain carries TRBV30 and TRBJ2-1; TRBD2 matches at 9 bases. V trimming: 5 bases; J trimming: 15 bases; junction bases outside the gene matches: 11. In germline, CDR1 is GTSNPN, CDR2 SVGIG (reference sequence). The CDR3 extends over 12 amino acids. DNA of the CDR3: TGTGCCTGGTACCGGCCGGGACTAGCCCCGTTCTTC. Residues: CAWYRPGLAPFF.

The chain is built from TRBV5-1 and TRBJ1-2; 8 bases are shared with TRBD1. V was clipped by 4 bases and J by 8 bases; unmatched bases: 10. The CDR3 loop spans 14 amino acids. In germline, CDR1 is SGHRS, CDR2 YFSETQ. CDR3 nucleotide sequence: TGCGCCAGCAGCAACGGACAGGGTAGGGAGGGCTACACCTTC. It is translated as CASSNGQGREGYTF.

This clone was counted a few times. The chain uses TRBV6-1 and TRBJ1-1, with a weak D call TRBD1 (5 bases). The CDR3 is made up of 15 amino acids. The ends were cut back, 0 bases at V and 1 base at J, with 9 bases in the middle. Germline CDR1 is MNHNS and CDR2 is SASEGT. The CDR3 sequence is CASSEAGGQNTEAFF. The DNA of the CDR3 is TGTGCCAGCAGTGAAGCCGGCGGACAGAACACTGAAGCTTTCTTT.

This clone was counted between two and nine times. The CDR3: CASSNSGGNEQYF. CDR3 DNA: TGTGCCAGCAGCAACTCGGGGGGAAACGAGCAGTACTTC. The J gene is TRBJ2-7, the V gene TRBV7-9; 7 nucleotides agree with TRBD2. CDR3 size: 13 residues. Germline CDR1 reads SEHNR; CDR2 reads FQNEAQ (reference sequence). V trimming: 5 bases; J trimming: 5 bases; junction bases outside the gene matches: 6.

This clone was detected only a few times. The J gene is TRBJ2-5, the V gene TRBV11-3; 10 bases match TRBD2. Germline trimming cut 6 bases from V and 4 bases from J; bases unmatched to any gene: 11. There are 16 residues in the CDR3. CDR1 is SGHNT, CDR2 YENEEA, per germline. In DNA form, the CDR3 reads TGTGCCAGCAGTCCCCGGAGCGGGGGGGTCCGAGAGACCCAGTACTTC. Its protein product is CASSPRSGGVRETQYF. Full variable domain (remainder filled in from reference TRBV11-3 and TRBJ2-5): EAGVVQSPRYKIIEKKQPVAFWCNPISGHNTLYWYLQNLGQGPELLIRYENEEAVDDSQLPKDRFSAERLKGVDSTLKIQPAELGDSAVYLCASSPRSGGVRETQYFGPGTRLLVL.

The chain recombines TRBV10-3 with TRBJ2-1; TRBD2 agrees at 10 bases. Germline V CDR1 and CDR2: ENHRY, SYGVKD. The CDR3 sequence is 13 residues long. J was trimmed by 8 bases and V by 9 bases; bases with no gene match: 7. The CDR3 spells CAIKAGGPDEQFF. The CDR3 coding sequence is TGTGCCATAAAAGCGGGAGGGCCCGATGAGCAGTTCTTC.

This clone appeared a few times. This chain joins TRBV25-1 and TRBJ2-1; TRBD1 aligns across 9 bases. V was clipped by 0 bases and J by 6 bases; unmatched bases: 3. The CDR3 is 15 amino acids. Per germline, CDR1 MGHDK and CDR2 SYGVNS. The CDR3 nucleotides read TGTGCCAGCAGTGAATATGGGACAGGGCGCAATGAGCAGTTCTTC. Residues: CASSEYGTGRNEQFF.

The chain employs TRBV5-1 and TRBJ2-7, with D uncertain. Germline assignment: CDR1 SGHRS and CDR2 YFSETQ. The ends were cut back, 0 bases at V and 0 bases at J, with 7 bases in the middle. This CDR3 has 14 residues. The CDR3 here is CASSLGPGSYEQYF. CDR3 nucleotides: TGCGCCAGCAGCTTGGGGCCTGGCTCCTACGAGCAGTACTTC.

The chain is built from TRBV4-1 and TRBJ2-1; D gene ambiguous. The CDR3 extends over 18 amino acids. Per germline, CDR1 MGHRA and CDR2 YSYEKL. The ends were cut back, 0 bases at V and 0 bases at J, with 15 bases in the middle. The CDR3 loop is CASSQDLERLSSYNEQFF. The CDR3, as DNA: TGCGCCAGCAGCCAAGATTTGGAGCGCCTGAGCTCCTACAATGAGCAGTTCTTC.

CDR3 in amino acids: CASKETGTGDEKLFF. The CDR3 DNA sequence: TGTGCCAGCAAGGAGACCGGGACAGGGGATGAAAAACTGTTTTTT. The chain joins TRBV6-1 to TRBJ1-4; 10 nucleotides align to TRBD1. Trimming cost V 7 bases and J 6 bases; bases outside gene matches: 8. CDR3 length equals 15 residues. Germline assignment: CDR1 MNHNS and CDR2 SASEGT.